The 15 T cell receptor beta chains below all came from one sample that was sequenced in a study of shared clonotypes between healthy human individuals. Using immunoSEQ multiplex PCR, the repertoire was profiled, and TCRdb retains in-frame clones only, with some absent. The data show about 980,000 clones, 60% to 85% seen once. Sequenced material: memory CD4+ T cells sorted from blood. Regarding subset: CD45RA-negative fraction. These receptor sequences come from a man between 18 and 29 years old in good health.

This clone was observed a handful of times. V gene TRBV6-1 combines with J gene TRBJ1-1; 7 positions match TRBD1. The CDR3 consists of 13 residues. J lost 4 bases, V lost 7 bases, and 6 bases had no gene match. Germline V lookup: CDR1 MNHNS, CDR2 SASEGT. The CDR3 DNA reads as TGTGCCAGCAACAGGGGCGGGGGCACTGAAGCTTTCTTT. The encoded protein is CASNRGGGTEAFF.

The V and J genes are TRBV28 and TRBJ2-3; D is perhaps TRBD2 (6 bases). There are 13 residues in the CDR3. Looked up from germline, CDR1 is MDHEN and CDR2 is SYDVKM. Trimming left V 6 bases short and J 3 bases short, with 10 bases between. CDR3 nucleotides: TGTGCCAGCAGGCTGGGGGGAACAGATACGCAGTATTTT. Translating it yields CASRLGGTDTQYF.

The chain carries TRBV4-2 and TRBJ2-2; D is perhaps TRBD1 (6 bases). V lost 1 base and J lost 0, with 12 bases in between. The germline CDR1 and CDR2 sequences are LGHNA and YNFKEQ. The CDR3 loop spans 17 amino acids. CDR3 protein: CASSQVSGGANTGELFF. The CDR3 DNA is TGTGCCAGCAGCCAAGTTTCTGGGGGCGCGAACACCGGGGAGCTGTTTTTT.

In its sample, this clone was seen a few times. The J gene is TRBJ1-6, the V gene TRBV10-1; the D gene is possibly TRBD1 (5 bases). Trimming left V 3 bases short and J 7 bases short, with 10 bases between. Germline loops: CDR1 WNHNN, CDR2 SYGVQD (reference sequence). This CDR3 has 14 residues. CDR3 sequence: CASSEEGMNSPLHF. The CDR3 DNA follows: TGCGCCAGCAGTGAAGAGGGGATGAATTCACCCCTCCACTTT.

V gene TRBV7-9 combines with J gene TRBJ1-3, with a weak D call TRBD1 (6 bases). The CDR3 spans 16 residues. Germline values: CDR1 SEHNR, CDR2 FQNEAQ (reference sequence). V was shortened by 1 base and J by 4 bases, with 14 bases between the two germline ends. The CDR3 DNA reads TGTGCCAGCAGCTTAGACGCGGGGGCCGGAGGAAACACCATATATTTT. Amino acid sequence: CASSLDAGAGGNTIYF.

The chain recombines TRBV2 with TRBJ2-7; TRBD2 matches 8 bases. CDR3 size: 11 residues. Germline V gene lookup returns CDR1 SNHLY and CDR2 FYNNEI. Trimming took 7 bases from V and 9 from J; bases not matched to a gene: 5. The CDR3 protein is CASTMTSAQYF. The CDR3 region has the DNA TGTGCCAGCACCATGACTAGCGCGCAGTACTTC.

The chain couples TRBV7-2 to TRBJ2-3; the match to TRBD2 covers 10 bases. Germline CDR1 and CDR2: SGHTA and FQGNSA. V lost 1 base, J lost 4 bases, and 11 bases stayed unmatched. The CDR3 consists of 18 residues. The CDR3 sequence is CASSLGAGASGGSDTQYF. CDR3 nucleotide sequence: TGTGCCAGCAGCTTAGGCGCTGGGGCTAGCGGGGGCTCAGATACGCAGTATTTT.

The V call is TRBV5-4, the J call TRBJ2-1; possibly TRBD1 or TRBD2 for D (5 bases each). CDR1 and CDR2 from the germline V gene are SGHNT and YYREEE (reference sequence). V shed 1 base and J shed 1 base, with 9 bases lying between them. This CDR3 comprises 15 residues. The CDR3 nucleotides are TGTGCCAGCAGCTTGAGGGGAGATTCCTACAATGAGCAGTTCTTC. Its protein is CASSLRGDSYNEQFF.

The V gene is TRBV10-2, the J gene TRBJ2-7; D is perhaps TRBD2 (6 bases). Per germline, CDR1 WSHSY and CDR2 SAAADI. V lost 3 bases and J lost 4, with 22 bases in between. The CDR3 runs to 17 residues. CDR3: CASSDQPHRLVRYEQYF. CDR3 DNA sequence: TGCGCCAGCAGTGACCAGCCCCATCGACTAGTGCGGTACGAGCAGTACTTC.

DNA for the CDR3: TGTGCCAGCAGCGTAGGGATAGCGAGCTCCTACAATGAGCAGTTCTTC. Protein: CASSVGIASSYNEQFF. This chain joins TRBV9 and TRBJ2-1; TRBD2 might be the D (5 bases). Deletions cut 0 bases from V and 0 bases from J, with 10 bases between. The CDR3 runs to 16 residues. Germline V gene sequence: CDR1 SGDLS, CDR2 YYNGEE. Full variable domain (rest looked up from reference TRBV9 and TRBJ2-1): DSGVTQTPKHLITATGQRVTLRCSPRSGDLSVYWYQQSLDQGLQFLIQYYNGEERAKGNILERFSAQQFPDLHSELNLSSLELGDSALYFCASSVGIASSYNEQFFGPGTRLTVL.

Points on this clone: This same CDR3 is encoded by further DNA sequences in the sample. The V and J genes are TRBV2 and TRBJ2-2; maybe TRBD1 (5 bases). The CDR3 is made up of 15 amino acids. The V end lost 2 bases, the J end lost 1 base, and 8 bases lay between the germline ends. The germline V gene has CDR1 SNHLY and CDR2 FYNNEI. The CDR3, as DNA: TGTGCCAGCAGTGAACGGCAGGGGAACACCGGGGAGCTGTTTTTT. Encoded protein: CASSERQGNTGELFF. The full variable domain, with the rest looked up from reference TRBV2 and TRBJ2-2, is EPEVTQTPSHQVTQMGQEVILRCVPISNHLYFYWYRQILGQKVEFLVSFYNNEISEKSEIFDDQFSVERPDGSNFTLKIRSTKLEDSAMYFCASSERQGNTGELFFGEGSRLTVL.

This chain uses TRBV9 with TRBJ1-1, with D possibly being TRBD1 (5 bases). CDR3 size: 16 residues. The V gene lost 0 bases and the J gene lost 4 bases, with 16 bases spanning the gap. Germline CDR1 SGDLS, CDR2 YYNGEE. The CDR3 DNA is TGTGCCAGCAGCGTAGAAGCGGCAGGGTTTGCCACTGAAGCTTTCTTT. Amino acids: CASSVEAAGFATEAFF.

This sequence joins TRBV28 and TRBJ1-6; D is possibly TRBD1 (6 bases). Germline CDR1 is MDHEN and CDR2 is SYDVKM. CDR3 length: 15 amino acids. Trimming stripped 10 bases from V and 5 bases from J, with 18 bases between. The CDR3 here is CATLRPGHHNSPLHF. DNA for the CDR3: TGTGCCACTCTCCGTCCGGGACACCATAATTCACCCCTCCACTTT.

The CDR3 DNA reads as TGTGCCAGCAGTGATCTGAGAAGCTCTGGAAACACCATATATTTT. Amino acids: CASSDLRSSGNTIYF. The chain joins TRBV6-1 to TRBJ1-3; D is unclear. The ends were cut back, 3 bases at V and 0 bases at J, with 9 bases in the middle. Germline values: CDR1 MNHNS, CDR2 SASEGT. The CDR3 totals 15 residues.

The rearrangement joins TRBV6-5 to TRBJ2-2, with a weak D call TRBD1 (5 bases). CDR1 is MNHEY, CDR2 SVGAGI, per germline. V was trimmed by 8 bases and J by 7 bases, leaving 17 bases between them. The CDR3 length is 14 residues. CDR3 nucleotide sequence: TGTGCCAGCCGTCCCCAGGGCCACGGCGGGGAGCTGTTTTTT. It is translated as CASRPQGHGGELFF.